What follows is one T cell receptor beta chain and its context. Its antigen is not identified. The read ends 3 residues before the CDR3 terminus; that terminus is restored from the germline J gene. The data were produced by immunoSEQ multiplex PCR, yet TCRdb's version contains in-frame clones alone and is incomplete. The sample holds about 30,000 clones. CD4+CD25+CD127- Tregs, CD4+CD25- non-Tregs, CD4 and CD8 cells were sorted. The data are from a study of Tregs in tolerant kidney transplant recipients. General study results and limits: For some patients, primers changed over time, blocking nucleotide-level comparison. Tregs expanded with activated donor B cells seemed most donor-specific. Tolerant patients' donor-specific Tregs expanded beyond overall Tregs, suggesting antigen-driven growth.

With 5 bases clipped from V and 2 bases from J, the junction kept 4 bases outside the gene matches. The CDR3 runs 14 residues. Germline loops: CDR1 MDHEN, CDR2 SYDVKM. This receptor was obtained from a human donor who received a combined kidney and bone marrow transplant. The sample in question was CD8+ T cells from blood, obtained before the transplant. V gene TRBV28 combines with J gene TRBJ2-7; 9 bases fit TRBD1. The CDR3 DNA, read in part, is TGTGCCAGCAGTAACACAGGGGGCACCTACGAG. This encodes CASSNTGGTYE. The full CDR3 protein reads CASSNTGGTYEQYF.